What follows are 9 T cell receptor beta chains derived from one specimen sequenced in a study of T cells after yellow fever vaccination. MiXCR, applied by TCRdb to the 5' RACE reads, yields one record per CDR3 protein. The profile covers 300,000 to 350,000 distinct CDR3 sequences, with approximately 4.3% appearing a single time and approximately 20% taken by the ten largest. The material was PBMCs, obtained 15 days after the yellow fever booster vaccination. The receptor source for this set is a man aged 18 to 30 who received the YFV17D yellow fever vaccine.

Here the CDR3 reads CASSPRFVGETQYF. In nucleotides, the CDR3 is TGTGCCAGCAGTCCCCGTTTTGTGGGGGAGACCCAGTACTTC. The rearrangement uses TRBV12-3 or TRBV12-4 and TRBJ2-5, with D unresolved. The germline V and J ends were trimmed by 5 bases and 5 bases, with 15 bases remaining between them. The CDR3 loop spans 14 amino acids.

The CDR3 sequence is CASRDGEPNTGELFF. CDR3 in DNA: TGTGCCAGCAGGGACGGGGAGCCGAACACCGGGGAGCTGTTTTTT. The chain carries TRBV7-8 and TRBJ2-2, with D possibly being TRBD2 (5 bases). Trimming removed 6 bases at V and 0 bases at J, with 11 bases between. This CDR3 is built from 15 residues. CDR1 and CDR2 from the germline V gene are SGHVS and FQNEAQ.

In regard to this clonotype: Sequence at one end of the junction differs from germline and may be a read error. The genes are TRBV24-1 and TRBJ2-5, with D unclear. From germline, CDR1 is KGHDR and CDR2 SFDVKD. This CDR3 is 13 amino acids long. CDR3 sequence: CATSDACVETQYF. As DNA, the CDR3 is TGTGCCACCAGTGACGCCTGCGTAGAGACGCAGTACTTC.

This chain joins TRBV18 and TRBJ1-1, with D tentatively TRBD1 (5 bases). Germline CDR1 reads KGHSH; CDR2 reads LQKENI. The CDR3 consists of 17 residues. The V end was cut by 2 bases, the J end by 1 base, with 17 bases between. The CDR3 sequence: CASSPDSHSFGNTEAFF. The CDR3 DNA follows: TGTGCCAGCTCACCAGACAGCCACAGTTTCGGGAACACTGAAGCTTTCTTT.

This chain uses TRBV23-1 with TRBJ2-2; the match to TRBD2 covers 8 bases. TRBV23-1 is identified as an open reading frame with a role that is uncertain. V was pared by 10 bases and J by 0 bases, with 10 bases of the junction left unmatched. This CDR3 is 16 amino acids long. CDR3 region: CATQRGSTSNTGELFF. CDR3 sequence (DNA): TGCGCCACCCAGCGGGGGAGTACATCGAACACCGGGGAGCTGTTTTTT.

This clonotype was counted many times. This chain connects TRBV7-9 to TRBJ2-3, with a weak D call TRBD2 (7 bases). Trimming took off 5 bases at V and 2 bases at J, with 17 bases between the two ends. CDR3 length equals 16 residues. The germline V gene has CDR1 SEHNR and CDR2 FQNEAQ (reference sequence). The CDR3 loop is CASSTIGGGSTDTQYF. Written as DNA, the CDR3 is TGTGCCAGCAGCACCATAGGCGGGGGCTCCACAGATACGCAGTATTTT.

Many counts were recorded for this clonotype. This rearrangement joins TRBV20-1 to TRBJ1-1; 8 bases align to TRBD1. The germline CDR1 and CDR2 sequences are DFQATT and SNEGSKA (reference sequence). With 6 bases clipped from V and 1 base from J, the junction kept 7 bases outside the gene matches. The CDR3 length is 14 residues. The CDR3 sequence is CSAPPGTGNTEAFF. CDR3 sequence (DNA): TGCAGTGCACCACCCGGGACAGGGAACACTGAAGCTTTCTTT.

Ten or more counts support this clonotype. The V gene is TRBV5-1, the J gene TRBJ2-5, with 8 bases matching TRBD2. The CDR3 loop spans 14 amino acids. In germline, CDR1 is SGHRS, CDR2 YFSETQ. The junction had 4 bases not matched to a gene; V was cut back by 3 bases and J by 3 bases. The CDR3 nucleotides read TGCGCCAGCAGCTCAGTAGCGGGGAAAGAGACCCAGTACTTC. It yields the protein CASSSVAGKETQYF.

The J gene is TRBJ2-3, the V gene TRBV28, with 9 nucleotides matching TRBD2. Per germline, CDR1 MDHEN and CDR2 SYDVKM. The CDR3 runs 16 residues. J was trimmed by 1 base and V by 5 bases; bases with no gene match: 7. The CDR3 reads CASSAVAGAGTDTQYF. Written as DNA, the CDR3 is TGTGCCAGCAGTGCGGTAGCGGGGGCTGGCACAGATACGCAGTATTTT.